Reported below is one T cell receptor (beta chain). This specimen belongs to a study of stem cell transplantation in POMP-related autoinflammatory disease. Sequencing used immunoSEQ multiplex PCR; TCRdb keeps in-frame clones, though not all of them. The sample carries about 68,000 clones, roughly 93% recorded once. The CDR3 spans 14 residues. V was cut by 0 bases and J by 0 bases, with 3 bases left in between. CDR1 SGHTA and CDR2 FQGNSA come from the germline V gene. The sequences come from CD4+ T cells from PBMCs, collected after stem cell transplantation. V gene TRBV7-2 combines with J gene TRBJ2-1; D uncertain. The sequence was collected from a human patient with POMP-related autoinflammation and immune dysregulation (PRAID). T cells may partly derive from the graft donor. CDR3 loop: CASSLASSYNEQFF. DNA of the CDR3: TGTGCCAGCAGCTTAGCGAGCTCCTACAATGAGCAGTTCTTC.